The 10 T cell receptor beta chains presented below share a single source sample, sequenced in a study of circulating CD8 cells and anti-PD-1 response in melanoma. Sorting of live CD3+CD8+TCRalphabeta+ cells by PD-1 and/or TIGIT gave four subsets. Each library started from about 15 ng of total RNA using the QIAseq Immune Repertoire TCR panel. Using its own MiXCR run on the reads, TCRdb lists one record per CDR3 protein. The sample has just over 400 distinct CDR3 sequences, around 6% seen once. The sample consisted of CD8+ T cells from PBMCs, taken at baseline or after one month of anti-PD-1 therapy (not recorded which). The receptors come from a human donor with melanoma.

This clonotype rates as large. The rearrangement links TRBV27 to TRBJ2-1; 8 bases line up with TRBD2. V lost 7 bases and J lost 8; bases outside the gene matches: 13. This CDR3 is 15 amino acids long. Germline-derived CDR1 and CDR2 are MNHEY and SMNVEV (reference sequence). The CDR3 here is CASTGSGTSIHEQFF. In DNA, the CDR3 is TGTGCCAGCACGGGTTCTGGGACTAGTATCCATGAGCAGTTCTTC.

This clonotype is medium-sized (0.01 to 0.1%) by share. This chain uses TRBV18 with TRBJ2-7, with D maybe TRBD2 (6 bases). Germline V gene data show CDR1 as KGHSH and CDR2 as LQKENI. V lost 3 bases to trimming and J lost 4 bases, with 16 bases between them. The CDR3 contains 15 residues. CDR3 coding DNA: TGTGCCAGCTCACCGTCGGGGGAGTTTCGGTACGAGCAGTACTTC. It translates to CASSPSGEFRYEQYF. Supplemented by reference TRBV18 and TRBJ2-7, the full variable domain reads NAGVMQNPRHLVRRRGQEARLRCSPMKGHSHVYWYRQLPEEGLKFMVYLQKENIIDESGMPKERFSAEFPKEGPSILRIQQVVRGDSAAYFCASSPSGEFRYEQYFGPGTRLTVT.

In its sample, this clonotype ranks as large. The chain links TRBV28 to TRBJ2-7; perhaps TRBD2 as D (5 bases). The germline V and J ends were trimmed by 5 bases and 4 bases, with 15 bases remaining between them. The CDR3 is 14 amino acids. CDR1 is MDHEN, CDR2 SYDVKM, per germline. CDR3 sequence (DNA): TGTGCCAGCAGTCCCCGGACTGCACCTTACGAGCAGTACTTC. It translates to CASSPRTAPYEQYF. The full variable domain, with the rest looked up from reference TRBV28 and TRBJ2-7, is DVKVTQSSRYLVKRTGEKVFLECVQDMDHENMFWYRQDPGLGLRLIYFSYDVKMKEKGDIPEGYSVSREKKERFSLILESASTNQTSMYLCASSPRTAPYEQYFGPGTRLTVT.

By share, this clonotype counts as hyperexpanded. The chain is built from TRBV7-9 and TRBJ2-7; D may be TRBD1 (6 bases). Germline V CDR1 and CDR2: SEHNR, FQNEAQ (reference sequence). The CDR3 length is 14 residues. With 0 bases removed from V and 4 bases from J, the gap between germline ends came to 10 bases. For the CDR3, the DNA is TGTGCCAGCAGCTTAGCGCTAAGGGGGTACGAGCAGTACTTC. Translated, it gives CASSLALRGYEQYF. The full variable domain, its missing parts supplied by reference TRBV7-9 and TRBJ2-7, is DTGVSQNPRHKITKRGQNVTFRCDPISEHNRLYWYRQTLGQGPEFLTYFQNEAQLEKSRLLSDRFSAERPKGSFSTLEIQRTEQGDSAMYLCASSLALRGYEQYFGPGTRLTVT.

Sample share makes this clonotype medium-sized. V usage is TRBV11-2 and J usage is TRBJ2-1; TRBD2 agrees at 13 bases. The CDR3 runs 16 residues. With V trimmed by 9 bases and J by 5 bases, 10 bases remained unmatched. Germline assignment: CDR1 SGHAT and CDR2 FQNNGV. In DNA form, the CDR3 reads TGTGCCAGAACCGGGACTAGCGGGGAATGGGACAATGAGCAGTTCTTC. It is translated as CARTGTSGEWDNEQFF.

In regard to this clonotype: In this CDR3 the conserved last residue, phenylalanine or tryptophan, is missing, so a read error is likely. V usage is TRBV27 and J usage is TRBJ2-1; 10 nucleotides agree with TRBD2. With 5 bases clipped from V and 7 bases from J, the junction kept 14 bases outside the gene matches. Looked up from germline, CDR1 is MNHEY and CDR2 is SMNVEV (reference sequence). This CDR3 is 17 amino acids long. CDR3 nucleotides: TGTGCCAGCAGTGCCATACTAGCGGGGAAGAAAGGGAATGAGCAGTTCCTC. This encodes CASSAILAGKKGNEQFL.

A word on this clonotype: Given a much more abundant clone one base away, this may be a read error. V usage is TRBV29-1 and J usage is TRBJ2-2; D remains unclear. Trimming removed 4 bases at V and 5 bases at J, with 5 bases between. The germline V gene encodes CDR1 SQVTM and CDR2 ANQGSEA. The CDR3 covers 11 residues. This CDR3 is CSVGYTGELFF. The CDR3 DNA is TGCAGCGTTGGGTATACCGGGGAGCTGTTTTTT.

Within the sample, this clonotype is large. The chain uses TRBV20-1 and TRBJ1-5; D is undetermined. Germline V gives CDR1 DFQATT, CDR2 SNEGSKA (reference sequence). V lost 3 bases, J lost 6 bases, and 9 bases lay in between. CDR3 length: 12 amino acids. The CDR3 coding sequence is TGCAGTGCTAGTGGAGTCGGTCAGCCCCAGCATTTT. Residues: CSASGVGQPQHF.

This clonotype is deemed medium-sized. V usage is TRBV19 and J usage is TRBJ2-1, with no clear D. This CDR3 region has 14 residues. Trimming took 5 bases from V and 2 from J, leaving 10 bases between them. Germline V CDR1 and CDR2: LNHDA, SQIVND (reference sequence). The CDR3 nucleotides read TGTGCCAGTAGTCCCCAGTATGCCTACAATGAGCAGTTCTTC. Encoded protein: CASSPQYAYNEQFF.

This clonotype is classed as large (0.1 to 1%). V is TRBV7-9 and J is TRBJ2-7; the D gene could be TRBD1 or TRBD2 (5 bases each). The CDR3 consists of 16 residues. Germline CDR1 SEHNR, CDR2 FQNEAQ (reference sequence). V was clipped by 1 base and J by 5 bases, with 18 bases between them. The CDR3 here is CASSLVLTGLLDEQYF. CDR3 in DNA: TGTGCCAGCAGCTTAGTTTTGACGGGGCTTTTGGACGAGCAGTACTTC.